This record looks at one TCR beta chain sequence and its context. Its antigen is undetermined. The data originate from a study of cytomegalovirus exposure and HLA in healthy donors. Primers: 60 Vbeta forward and 13 Jbeta reverse. Authors' methods: Later, 75 million to 100 million unique TCR beta chains were counted in an analysis, and about 10 million of them were shared. The table came from immunoSEQ multiplex PCR; TCRdb's copy has only in-frame clones and leaves some out. V and J calls and clone size are given by that table; D and trimming were obtained from the DNA. The table has under 200,000 clones, 60% to 80% seen once. There are 15 residues in the CDR3. Germline assignment: CDR1 MNHNS and CDR2 SASEGT. V lost 6 bases and J lost 2; bases outside the gene matches: 7. There were likely unrecorded immune exposures, though donors were nominally healthy when sampled. Study observations and caveats: High specificity and sensitivity for cytomegalovirus status were reported for the classifier. The majority of CMV-associated TCR beta chains were reported as apparently HLA-restricted in a later analysis.

The chain links TRBV6-1 to TRBJ2-3, with 8 bases matching TRBD2. Source material: PBMCs. The receptor comes from a woman in her forties in good health and CMV-seropositive. CDR3 bases: TGTGCCAGCAGCAATGGACTAGCCTTCACAGATACGCAGTATTTT. This translates into CASSNGLAFTDTQYF.